The 3 T cell receptor beta chains reported below all come from one sample, sequenced in a study of blood T cell repertoires in COVID-19. Some clones are missing from TCRdb's copy, which holds only in-frame ones; the method was immunoSEQ multiplex PCR. Among about 160,000 clones listed, 70% to 85% were seen once. The sample taken for sequencing was peripheral blood. These receptors were collected from a woman older than 75 with acute or convalescent COVID-19.

The chain combines TRBV6-5 with TRBJ2-7; 8 nucleotides agree with TRBD2. The CDR3 has 15 residues. From germline, CDR1 is MNHEY and CDR2 SVGAGI. With V trimmed by 7 bases and J by 4 bases, 12 bases remained unmatched. CDR3 nucleotides: TGTGCCAGCATGCCCTCCATAGCGGGAAGGTACGAGCAGTACTTC. Protein sequence: CASMPSIAGRYEQYF.

The gene calls are TRBV2 and TRBJ1-4; D perhaps matches TRBD1 (6 bases). V lost 1 base and J 7 bases, leaving 7 bases between the germline ends. CDR3 length: 13 amino acids. Germline V gives CDR1 SNHLY, CDR2 FYNNEI. CDR3 sequence (DNA): TGTGCCAGCAGTGAAGTCAGGGGTGAAAAACTGTTTTTT. This gives the protein CASSEVRGEKLFF.

The chain is built from TRBV11-3 and TRBJ2-7; no clear D. The CDR3 contains 12 residues. Per the germline V gene, CDR1 is SGHNT and CDR2 is YENEEA. The CDR3 loop reads CAPRLPTHEQYF. In nucleotides, the CDR3 is TGTGCTCCGCGGCTCCCAACCCACGAGCAGTACTTC.